This T cell receptor beta chain was profiled in a study of identical twins. Study-wide results and limits: Analyses of zero insertions could be partly confounded by invariant MAIT and iNKT cells. Models underestimated out-of-frame TCR alpha sharing in monozygotic twins.

TCRdb reprocessed the 5' RACE reads with MiXCR, giving one entry per CDR3 protein. The sample has around 490,000 distinct CDR3 sequences, more than 13% seen once. Comment on this clonotype: Its antigen is unidentified.

Germline CDR1 SGHTA, CDR2 FQGNSA. The CDR3 runs to 15 residues. Trimming removed 1 base from V and 4 bases from J, with 11 bases in between. A further study also used this sample, focusing on yellow fever vaccine responses in identical twins.

The TCR was taken from a woman aged 18-29 years in good health. V usage is TRBV7-2 and J usage is TRBJ2-1, with no clear D. The sequencing input was CD4+ T cells sorted from blood. CDR3 in amino acids: CASSLGRRGYNEQFF. In DNA, the CDR3 is TGTGCCAGCAGCTTAGGAAGACGCGGATACAATGAGCAGTTCTTC. The full variable domain, rest sourced from reference TRBV7-2 and TRBJ2-1, is GAGVSQSPSNKVTEKGKDVELRCDPISGHTALYWYRQSLGQGLEFLIYFQGNSAPDKSGLPSDRFSAERTGGSVSTLTIQRTQQEDSAVYLCASSLGRRGYNEQFFGPGTRLTVL.